This T cell receptor beta chain comes out of a study of blood T cells in healthy people across ages. Study-wide results and limits: A roughly linear age-dependent decrease characterized TCR beta diversity per million T cells. With unsorted PBMCs, a conclusive comparison of naive versus antigen-experienced cells was not possible.

Primed by a sample-barcoded 5' primer and a J-beta primer mix, a second PCR proceeded for roughly 6 to 12 cycles. One entry per CDR3 protein results from TCRdb running MiXCR on the 5' RACE reads. The data hold 1.5 million to 1.8 million distinct CDR3 sequences, with about 45% observed a single time. Trimming shortened V by 5 bases and J by 1 base, and 18 bases separated the two germline ends. The CDR3 contains 16 residues. Germline V gene sequence: CDR1 SEHNR, CDR2 FQNEAQ (reference sequence). This clonotype was counted between two and nine times. Its antigen remains unidentified. The V and J genes are TRBV7-9 and TRBJ2-7; a possible D gene is TRBD2 (5 bases). The receptor was derived from a woman aged 18 to 35 in good health. The sample was blood. DNA for the CDR3: TGTGCCAGCAGCGATAGCGCAGGTCTGGTATCCTACGAGCAGTACTTC. Amino acid sequence: CASSDSAGLVSYEQYF.